This T cell receptor beta chain is drawn from a study of shared clonotypes between healthy human individuals (TCRdb year 2020). A note on the overall study: Three men and a couple of women, aged 18 to 49 years, made up the cohort. Blood TCR repertoires of about 5 healthy adults were deeply sequenced to estimate repertoire size and the extent of clonotype sharing between individuals. For each donor, three plates each were used for CD4 naive and CD4 memory, two plates were used for CD8 naive, and one plate was used for CD8 memory. Per donor, leukapheresis produced somewhere between about 0.9 and 9.5 billion PBMCs. To increase sequencing depth and limit assay-specific biases, different laboratories used diverse techniques to prepare libraries and sequence TCR repertoires. On the study overall, not on this receptor specifically: Naive subsets generally had larger estimated clonotype richness than memory subsets did. Pairwise subsampling indicated that sequencing depth was expected to affect the degree of clonotype sharing among donors. Because the study included a small number of donors, the genetic and exposure-history diversity represented was limited. Sampling was limited to blood, and TCR repertoires in tissue likely differ from TCR repertoires in blood. When four donors were compared, the shared fraction of clonotypes was around 5% for naive CD4, approximately 3.3% for naive CD8, roughly 2.3% for memory CD4, and around 0.37% for memory CD8. Compared with non-shared clonotypes, the clonotypes found in all four sorted-subset donors had higher generation probabilities. Even with the large sequencing depth, rarefaction of the sorted-subset datasets indicated that sequencing was incomplete.

Using the deep immunoSEQ assay, multiplex PCR amplified TCR CDR3 regions from genomic DNA. For each cell subset, the extracted genomic DNA was distributed evenly across all wells of several immunoSEQ 96-well plates, and each plate served as one replicate. For sorted subsets, approximately 210 ng genomic DNA, equal to tens of thousands of T cell genomes, was loaded into each replicate PCR. Purified libraries were measured with a Qubit 3.0 fluorometer, size-checked on a Bioanalyzer 2100, and measured again with the KAPA Library Quantification kit. Every immunoSEQ 96-well plate was sequenced on a dedicated single-read 150-cycle Illumina NextSeq 550 flow cell. For the original study's pipeline: Because the immunoSEQ output held only junctional sequences and lacked quality scores, the filtering could not match the filtering applied to full-length reads. Sequences were annotated with PyIR, a Python wrapper for IgBLAST v1.9, using IMGT germline references to assign V/J genes and CDR3. Reads were removed for weak V/J assignments (E-value above 1e-6), missing CDR3, stop codons, out-of-frame junctions, or ambiguous translated residues. A V3J clonotype was defined by an identical inferred V gene, J gene, and CDR3 amino acid sequence. The percentage overlap between two repertoires was calculated by dividing the number of shared unique clonotypes by the size of the smaller repertoire. RTK rarefaction, the Chao1 estimator, and Recon v2.1 estimates of unobserved clonotypes were used to assess repertoire richness. For all TCRbeta clonotypes obtained by the gDNA method from several donors, generation probabilities were computed with OLGA. TCRdb's version of the immuneACCESS table is confined to in-frame rearrangements and falls short of the full clone set. An unresolved V gene accounts for under half of the shortfall where checked; the remainder is of unknown origin. The V and J calls and clone size are taken from that table; D and trimming were inferred from the DNA. Counted in this sample were roughly 2 million clones; approximately 96% of them appeared once. Jointly, the top ten make up 0.13% of the sample.

The junction carries 22 bases between V and J, which are trimmed by 4 bases and 0 bases respectively. CDR1 and CDR2, looked up from the germline V gene, are MGHRA and YSYEKL. Including cysteine and phenylalanine, the CDR3 has 19 amino acids. Just CDR3 DNA is preserved here, 57 bases in frame from base 1. With regard to this clone: This clone's antigen is unknown. Base qualities are missing; no much larger clone stands one base away.

Donors were healthy HIV-negative adults with no recently reported acute infections or vaccinations. All donors were Caucasian adults living in Nashville, Tennessee, USA. CD4+ T cells were enriched by magnetic negative selection; naive cells were then positively selected on CD45RA, and the negative fraction formed the memory subset. Blood was obtained by leukapheresis, after which PBMCs were separated by Ficoll-Histopaque density gradient centrifugation and cryopreserved in liquid nitrogen vapor phase. Analytical flow cytometry was used to check the purity and quantity of each magnetically sorted T cell population. From each sorted fraction, genomic DNA was isolated and quantified by UV absorbance on a Nanodrop 2000c.

This chain joins TRBV4-1 to TRBJ1-3; matching of 5 bases hints at TRBD1 as the D gene. Sequences were obtained from naive CD4+ T cells sorted from blood. Read against the paper, the sample's cell subset or site label means: CD45RA+ positively selected. This TCR was recovered from a young man in good health. The DNA reads TGCGCCAGCAGCCCTAACCGGGACGCCAGCTTGGGCTCTGGAAACACCATATATTTT. It translates as CASSPNRDASLGSGNTIYF.